This TCR beta chain was obtained from a study of cytomegalovirus exposure and HLA in healthy donors. Study-wide background: Ancestry clustering placed 70% to 90% of approximately 420 genotyped donors in the Caucasian-associated cluster. Study-wide results and limits: Researchers catalogued approximately 170 TCR beta chains as cytomegalovirus-associated.

The PCR ran on 60 Vbeta and 13 Jbeta primers. Libraries were prepared by immunoSEQ multiplex PCR; TCRdb keeps only in-frame clonotypes and omits some of them. This sample carries around 140,000 clones, about two thirds of them seen once, and the ten largest clones take 1.5% to 2%. Comments on this clone: The target antigen is unknown.

CDR1 is SQVTM, CDR2 ANQGSEA, per germline. CDR3 length equals 11 residues. The V and J ends lost 4 bases and 3 bases respectively, with 7 bases between them. V and J are TRBV29-1 and TRBJ2-7; D unclear. The TCR was taken from a woman between 18 and 30 years old in good health and CMV-seronegative. The sequencing input was PBMCs. CDR3 in DNA: TGCAGCGTTGTCGCAGGCTACGAGCAGTACTTC. Amino acids: CSVVAGYEQYF.